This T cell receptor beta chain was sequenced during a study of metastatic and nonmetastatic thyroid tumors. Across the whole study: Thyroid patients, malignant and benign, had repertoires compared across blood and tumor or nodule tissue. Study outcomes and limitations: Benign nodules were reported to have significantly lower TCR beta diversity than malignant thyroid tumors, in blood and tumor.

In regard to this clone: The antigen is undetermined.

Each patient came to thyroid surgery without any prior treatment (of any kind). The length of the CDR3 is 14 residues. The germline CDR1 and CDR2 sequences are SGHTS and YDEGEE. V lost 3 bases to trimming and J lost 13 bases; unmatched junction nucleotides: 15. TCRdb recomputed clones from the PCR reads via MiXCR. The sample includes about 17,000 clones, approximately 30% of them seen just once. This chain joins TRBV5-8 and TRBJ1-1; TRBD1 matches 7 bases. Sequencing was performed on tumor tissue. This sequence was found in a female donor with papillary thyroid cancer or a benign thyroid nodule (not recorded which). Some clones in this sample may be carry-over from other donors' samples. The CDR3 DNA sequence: TGTGCCAGCAGCTCAGCAGGGGGGTGCTCTGAATTTTTCTTT. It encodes CASSSAGGCSEFFF.